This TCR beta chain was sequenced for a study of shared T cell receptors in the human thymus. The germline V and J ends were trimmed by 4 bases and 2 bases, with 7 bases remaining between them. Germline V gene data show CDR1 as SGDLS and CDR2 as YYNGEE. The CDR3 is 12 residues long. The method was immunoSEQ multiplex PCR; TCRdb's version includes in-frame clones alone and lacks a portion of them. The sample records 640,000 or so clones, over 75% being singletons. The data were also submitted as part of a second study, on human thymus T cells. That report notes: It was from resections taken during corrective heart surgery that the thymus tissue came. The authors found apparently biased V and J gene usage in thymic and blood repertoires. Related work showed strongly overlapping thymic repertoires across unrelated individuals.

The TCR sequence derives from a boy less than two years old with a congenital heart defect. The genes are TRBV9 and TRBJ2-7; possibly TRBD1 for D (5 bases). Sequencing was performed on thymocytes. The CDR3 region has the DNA TGTGCCAGCAGCAGGGGAACCTACGAGCAGTACTTC. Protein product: CASSRGTYEQYF.